This record covers a single T cell receptor (beta chain). Its antigen is unknown. The CDR3 totals 14 residues. Germline V gene sequence: CDR1 SGHAT, CDR2 FQNNGV. The germline V and J ends were trimmed by 1 base and 8 bases, with 14 bases remaining between them. Primers included in the PCR were 60 Vbeta and 13 Jbeta primers. This table comes from immunoSEQ multiplex PCR, and its TCRdb copy is limited to in-frame clones, with some not included. The table records approximately 110,000 clones, roughly two thirds of them present only once. This sample stems from a study of cytomegalovirus exposure and HLA in healthy donors. General study points: TCR beta V- and J-gene trimming was later associated with a missense DCLRE1C variant. A list of 150 to 200 TCR beta chains associated with cytomegalovirus was given. By HLA locus, TCR association rates varied in a later analysis, with DRB1 showing the most and HLA-C the fewest.

The rearrangement links TRBV11-2 to TRBJ1-2; D remains ambiguous. The sequencing sample was made of PBMCs. This clonotype was obtained from a man aged 40-49 years in good health and CMV-seronegative. The CDR3 region is CASSLVALLCGYTF. CDR3 sequence (DNA): TGTGCCAGCAGCTTAGTTGCTCTACTGTGCGGCTACACCTTC.